The 2 T cell receptor beta chains in this list originate from one sample, sequenced in a study of blood T cell repertoires in COVID-19. TCRdb's copy holds only in-frame clones and misses some; the assay was immunoSEQ multiplex PCR. The sample includes some 350,000 clones, around nine tenths of them seen just once. The sequencing sample was made of peripheral blood. Receptors originate from a woman aged 70-85 years with COVID-19, enrolled during active disease.

The chain recombines TRBV27 with TRBJ2-4, with 9 bases lining up with TRBD2. J was trimmed by 6 bases and V by 6 bases; bases with no gene match: 6. There are 14 residues in the CDR3. Germline V gene lookup returns CDR1 MNHEY and CDR2 SMNVEV (reference sequence). The CDR3 spells CASRPAGGINIQYF. The CDR3 DNA sequence: TGTGCCAGCAGGCCAGCGGGGGGAATAAACATTCAGTACTTC.

V gene TRBV5-1 combines with J gene TRBJ2-7; 8 nucleotides match TRBD1. Germline V gene data show CDR1 as SGHRS and CDR2 as YFSETQ. The CDR3 loop spans 15 amino acids. Unmatched junction bases numbered 7, after V lost 0 bases and J lost 5 bases. CDR3 protein: CASSLANRGVHEQYF. The CDR3 coding sequence is TGCGCCAGCAGCTTGGCCAACAGGGGGGTCCACGAGCAGTACTTC.